This T cell receptor beta chain was captured in a study of vaccination effects on CD4 cells after COVID-19. Whole-study results and caveats: Clones from infection and from vaccination both contracted markedly late after vaccination.

With the ViraFEST assay, the study expanded antigen-specific CD4+ T cells using viral peptide pools, then sequenced them. Having been cultured for around nine days, the cells underwent CD4+ T cell isolation. Vaccine recipients lacked prior SARS-CoV-2 infection and had negative nucleocapsid antibodies. With respect to this clone: Its specificity is unknown.

With 2 bases clipped from V and 3 bases from J, the junction kept 3 bases outside the gene matches. The CDR3 contains 15 residues. The germline gives CDR1 SGHKS, CDR2 YYEKEE (reference sequence). Measured with immunoSEQ multiplex PCR; TCRdb has only the in-frame clones, and not every one. The sample has about 45,000 clones; around three quarters are singletons. The chain is built from TRBV5-5 and TRBJ1-4; 8 bases agree with TRBD1. The specimen comprised CD4+ T cells from PBMCs cultured with SARS-CoV-2 spike peptides, sampled before COVID-19 vaccination. The receptor was isolated from a human donor who received a COVID-19 vaccine. The CDR3 DNA is TGTGCCAGCAGCTTAGGGACAGGCTCTAATGAAAAACTGTTTTTT. It is translated as CASSLGTGSNEKLFF.